This entry features one TCR beta chain sequence. Its antigen remains unknown. The data stem from a study of regulatory T cells in long-lasting Graves disease. Construction of TCR beta libraries relied on iRepertoire HTBI primers and on Arm-PCR targeting CDR3 regions. From the multiplex PCR reads, TCRdb called clonotypes with MiXCR, one entry per CDR3 protein. This sample has 540,000 or so distinct CDR3 sequences, with about 14% found just once. Broader study findings: Among samples with persistent disease, TRBV28, TRBJ1-2 and TRBJ2-5 were favored. The study found lower TCR diversity in persistent Graves' patients than in newly diagnosed ones.

After removal of 7 bases from V and 4 bases from J, the junction contained 9 bases not matched to a gene. Germline V gene lookup returns CDR1 SQVTM and CDR2 ANQGSEA. This CDR3 is 13 amino acids long. As for time point: newly diagnosed GD, antithyroid drugs for less than 3 months. Isolated PBMC RNA provided the starting material for the TCR library. These data were likewise used in another study, on T cells in Graves' hyperthyroidism and ophthalmopathy. As that report states: In patients aged 18 to 65, hyperthyroidism was newly diagnosed, with duration under 2 months. Most clonotypes expanded in thyroid above 0.001 were likewise present in blood.

This sequence originates from a man under 40 with Graves disease. V usage is TRBV29-1 and J usage is TRBJ2-7, with 8 bases fitting TRBD2. The source was peripheral blood mononuclear cells (PBMCs), collected at new diagnosis, from a patient treated with antithyroid drugs. The CDR3 bases are TGCAGCGCCCTAGCGGGCGCTGCATACGAGCAGTACTTC. This encodes CSALAGAAYEQYF.